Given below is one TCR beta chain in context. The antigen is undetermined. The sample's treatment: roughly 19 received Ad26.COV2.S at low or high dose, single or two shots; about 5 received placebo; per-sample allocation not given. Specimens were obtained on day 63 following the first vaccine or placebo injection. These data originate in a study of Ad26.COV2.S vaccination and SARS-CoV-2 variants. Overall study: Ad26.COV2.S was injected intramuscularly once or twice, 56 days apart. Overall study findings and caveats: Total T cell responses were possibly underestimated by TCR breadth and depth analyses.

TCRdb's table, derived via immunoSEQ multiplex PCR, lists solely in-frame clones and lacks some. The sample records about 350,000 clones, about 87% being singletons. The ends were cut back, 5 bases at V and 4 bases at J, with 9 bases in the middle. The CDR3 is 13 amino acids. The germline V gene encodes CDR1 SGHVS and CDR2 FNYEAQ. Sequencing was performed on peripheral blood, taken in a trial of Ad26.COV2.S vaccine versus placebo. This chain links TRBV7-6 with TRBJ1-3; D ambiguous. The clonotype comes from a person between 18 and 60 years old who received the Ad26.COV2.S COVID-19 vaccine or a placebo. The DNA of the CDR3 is TGTGCCAGCAGCCGATTACAGGGAAACACCATATATTTT. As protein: CASSRLQGNTIYF.